This T cell receptor (beta chain) was sequenced for a study of post-analysis software for immune sequencing data. Study overall: Patients with relapsing-remitting, secondary progressive and progressive-relapsing multiple sclerosis courses were all represented.

The study's findings and limits: In patients, TRBV5-6, TRBV5-1 and TRBV20-1 belonged to roughly 5 TRBV segments found more frequently than in controls.

cDNA libraries for TCR beta contained unique molecular identifiers. Each batch of roughly 1 to 11 million T cells produced some 450,000 cDNA molecules. A single record per CDR3 protein comes from TCRdb applying MiXCR to the PCR reads. The profile shows approximately 250,000 distinct CDR3 sequences, roughly a third of them singletons. Looked up from germline, CDR1 is DFQATT and CDR2 is SNEGSKA (reference sequence). The CDR3 spans 15 residues. V trimming: 2 bases; J trimming: 6 bases; junction bases outside the gene matches: 12. Ten or more counts support this clonotype. Its antigen is undetermined. The origin of this receptor is a girl aged 10 to 17 with multiple sclerosis. J is TRBJ1-2 and V is TRBV20-1, with 7 bases aligning to TRBD1. The sequencing input was blood. The CDR3 sequence is CSARPPRGPRHGYTF. The CDR3 DNA reads as TGCAGTGCTAGACCGCCAAGGGGGCCGAGGCATGGCTACACCTTC.